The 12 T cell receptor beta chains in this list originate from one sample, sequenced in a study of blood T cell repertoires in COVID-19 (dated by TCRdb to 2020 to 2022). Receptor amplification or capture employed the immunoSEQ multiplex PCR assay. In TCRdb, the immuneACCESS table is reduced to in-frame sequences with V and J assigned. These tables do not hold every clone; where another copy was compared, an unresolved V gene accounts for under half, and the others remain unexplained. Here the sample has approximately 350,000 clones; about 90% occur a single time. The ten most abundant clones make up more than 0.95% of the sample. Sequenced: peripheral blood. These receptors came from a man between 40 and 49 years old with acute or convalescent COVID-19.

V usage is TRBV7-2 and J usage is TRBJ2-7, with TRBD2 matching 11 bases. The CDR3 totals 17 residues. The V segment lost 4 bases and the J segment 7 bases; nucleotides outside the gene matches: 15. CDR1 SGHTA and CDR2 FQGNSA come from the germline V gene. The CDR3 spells CASSSSGSSGRVWEQYF. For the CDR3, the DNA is TGTGCCAGCAGCTCGTCGGGAAGTAGCGGGAGGGTTTGGGAGCAGTACTTC.

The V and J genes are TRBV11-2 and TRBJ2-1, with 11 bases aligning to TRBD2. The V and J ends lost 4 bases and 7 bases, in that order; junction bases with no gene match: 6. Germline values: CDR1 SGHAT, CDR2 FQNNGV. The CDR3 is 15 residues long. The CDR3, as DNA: TGTGCCAGCAGCTCCCGACTAGCGGGAAGTAATGAGCAGTTCTTC. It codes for CASSSRLAGSNEQFF.

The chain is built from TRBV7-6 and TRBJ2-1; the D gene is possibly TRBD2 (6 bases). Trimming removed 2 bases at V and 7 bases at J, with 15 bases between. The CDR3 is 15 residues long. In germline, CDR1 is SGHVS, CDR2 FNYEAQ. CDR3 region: CASSLPGRGWNEQFF. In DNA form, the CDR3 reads TGTGCCAGCAGCTTACCAGGCCGGGGGTGGAATGAGCAGTTCTTC.

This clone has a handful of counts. CDR3 bases: TGTGCCAGCAGCCAAGGCGCTTCCTACGAGCAGTACTTC. This gives the protein CASSQGASYEQYF. The chain recombines TRBV4-2 with TRBJ2-7; D remains ambiguous. CDR3 length equals 13 residues. The germline CDR1 and CDR2 sequences are LGHNA and YNFKEQ. V gave up 1 base and J gave up 1 base, with 5 bases separating them.

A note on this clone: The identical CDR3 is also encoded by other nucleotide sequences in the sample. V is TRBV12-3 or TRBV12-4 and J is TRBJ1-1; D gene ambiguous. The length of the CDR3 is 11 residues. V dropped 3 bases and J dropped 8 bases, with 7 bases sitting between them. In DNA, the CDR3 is TGTGCCAGCAGTTTCGGCGGGGAAGCTTTCTTT. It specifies CASSFGGEAFF.

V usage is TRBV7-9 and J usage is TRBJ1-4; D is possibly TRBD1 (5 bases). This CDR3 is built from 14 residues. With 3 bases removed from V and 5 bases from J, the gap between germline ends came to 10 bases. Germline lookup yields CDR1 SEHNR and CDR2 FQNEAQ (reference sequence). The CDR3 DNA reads TGTGCCAGCAGCTTGTTGGGGGGGAATGAAAAACTGTTTTTT. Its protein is CASSLLGGNEKLFF.

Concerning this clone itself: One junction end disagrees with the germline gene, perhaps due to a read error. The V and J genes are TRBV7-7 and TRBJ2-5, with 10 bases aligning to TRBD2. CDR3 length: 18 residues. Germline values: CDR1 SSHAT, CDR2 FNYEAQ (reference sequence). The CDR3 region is CASSILPRTSGDQETQYF. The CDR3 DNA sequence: TGTGCTAGCAGCATCTTGCCCCGGACTAGCGGCGATCAAGAGACCCAGTACTTC. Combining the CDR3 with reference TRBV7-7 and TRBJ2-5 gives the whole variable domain GAGVSQSPRYKVTKRGQDVTLRCDPISSHATLYWYQQALGQGPEFLTYFNYEAQPDKSGLPSDRFSAERPEGSISTLTIQRTEQRDSAMYRCASSILPRTSGDQETQYFGPGTRLLVL.

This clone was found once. The CDR3 here is CATGGDTGELFF. For the CDR3, the DNA is TGTGCCACCGGCGGGGACACCGGGGAGCTGTTTTTT. The J gene is TRBJ2-2, the V gene TRBV24-1; D is possibly TRBD2 (6 bases). Germline assignment: CDR1 KGHDR and CDR2 SFDVKD. This CDR3 is built from 12 residues. V lost 9 bases to trimming and J lost 3 bases, with 7 bases between them.

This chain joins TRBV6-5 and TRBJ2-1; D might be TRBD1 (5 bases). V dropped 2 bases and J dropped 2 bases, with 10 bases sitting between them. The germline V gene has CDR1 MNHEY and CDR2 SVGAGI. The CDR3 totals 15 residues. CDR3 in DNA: TGTGCCAGCAGTTACCGACGACAGACCTACAATGAGCAGTTCTTC. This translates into CASSYRRQTYNEQFF.

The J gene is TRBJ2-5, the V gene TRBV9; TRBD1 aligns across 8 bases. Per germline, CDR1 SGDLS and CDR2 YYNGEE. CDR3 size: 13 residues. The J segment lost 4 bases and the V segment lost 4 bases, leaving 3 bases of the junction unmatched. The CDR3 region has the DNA TGTGCCAGCAGCCTACAGGGGGGAGAGACCCAGTACTTC. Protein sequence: CASSLQGGETQYF.

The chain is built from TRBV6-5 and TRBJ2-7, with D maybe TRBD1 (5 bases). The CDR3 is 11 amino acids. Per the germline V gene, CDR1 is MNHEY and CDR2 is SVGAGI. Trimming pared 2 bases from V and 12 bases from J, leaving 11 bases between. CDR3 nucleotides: TGTGCCAGCAGTTACCTCGACAGTAGGTACTTC. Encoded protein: CASSYLDSRYF.

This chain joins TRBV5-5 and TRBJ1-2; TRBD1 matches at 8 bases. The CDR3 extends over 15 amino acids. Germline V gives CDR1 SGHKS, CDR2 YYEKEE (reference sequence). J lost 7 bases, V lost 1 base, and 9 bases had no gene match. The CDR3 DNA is TGTGCCAGCAGCTTGAGACAACCAGGGGGCGGTGGCTACACCTTC. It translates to CASSLRQPGGGGYTF.